These 24 T cell receptor beta chains were sequenced from one sample in a study of blood T cell repertoires in COVID-19. The protocol was immunoSEQ multiplex PCR, while the TCRdb copy is restricted to in-frame clones and leaves out a portion. The sample records under 200,000 clones, 83% being singletons. Sequences were obtained from peripheral blood. These TCRs come from a woman older than 75 with acute or convalescent COVID-19.

This clone appeared a few times. The V call is TRBV6-1, the J call TRBJ2-2, with 16 bases fitting TRBD2. Unmatched junction bases numbered 2, after V lost 4 bases and J lost 6 bases. Germline CDR1 and CDR2: MNHNS and SASEGT. This CDR3 has 16 residues. Here the CDR3 DNA reads TGTGCCAGCAGTGCGGGACTAGCGGGAGGGGCCGGGGAGCTGTTTTTT. Translation: CASSAGLAGGAGELFF.

The gene calls are TRBV7-2 and TRBJ1-1; 7 bases align to TRBD1. Per germline, CDR1 SGHTA and CDR2 FQGNSA. The CDR3 is 15 residues long. Trimming cost V 0 bases and J 5 bases; bases outside gene matches: 6. CDR3 in DNA: TGTGCCAGCAGCTTAGCTCGAGACAGGGAGACTGAAGCTTTCTTT. It codes for CASSLARDRETEAFF.

This clone occurred once. This chain links TRBV2 with TRBJ2-7; maybe TRBD1 (6 bases). The CDR3 sequence is 13 residues long. V lost 6 bases, J lost 3 bases, and 12 bases lay in between. Germline V gene sequence: CDR1 SNHLY, CDR2 FYNNEI. Written as DNA, the CDR3 is TGTGCCAGCAGCAGGACAGTCATCTACGAGCAGTACTTC. Residues: CASSRTVIYEQYF.

The chain couples TRBV15 to TRBJ1-1, with D hard to call. CDR1 LNHNV and CDR2 YYDKDF come from the germline V gene (reference sequence). V gave up 0 bases and J gave up 4 bases, with 18 bases separating them. The CDR3 extends over 17 amino acids. The CDR3 region has the DNA TGTGCCACCAGCAGAGAAAGGGAGACCACTTCCCCCACTGAAGCTTTCTTT. As protein: CATSRERETTSPTEAFF.

The chain carries TRBV5-6 and TRBJ2-2; 9 bases align to TRBD2. Germline V gene data show CDR1 as SGHDT and CDR2 as YYEEEE. CDR3 length: 17 residues. After removal of 4 bases from V and 3 bases from J, the junction contained 10 bases not matched to a gene. CDR3 sequence (DNA): TGTGCCAGCAGCACCTATAGCGGGAGCGTAGACACCGGGGAGCTGTTTTTT. It codes for CASSTYSGSVDTGELFF.

The rearrangement joins TRBV11-2 to TRBJ2-7; D is perhaps TRBD2 (6 bases). The V and J ends lost 5 bases and 6 bases respectively, with 20 bases between them. The germline CDR1 and CDR2 sequences are SGHAT and FQNNGV. The CDR3 length is 15 residues. The CDR3 reads CASSLGLREGSEQYF. CDR3 nucleotides: TGTGCCAGCAGCCTTGGACTACGGGAAGGCTCCGAGCAGTACTTC.

This chain links TRBV7-2 with TRBJ2-7; 7 bases are shared with TRBD1. CDR3 length: 14 residues. The germline gives CDR1 SGHTA, CDR2 FQGNSA. Unmatched junction bases numbered 1, after V lost 1 base and J lost 1 base. CDR3 in amino acids: CASSLDRGSYEQYF. The CDR3 nucleotides read TGTGCCAGCAGCTTAGACAGGGGATCCTACGAGCAGTACTTC.

This chain links TRBV5-5 with TRBJ2-1, with 10 bases fitting TRBD2. V lost 0 bases to trimming and J lost 0 bases; unmatched junction nucleotides: 9. This CDR3 is built from 19 residues. Germline V gene lookup returns CDR1 SGHKS and CDR2 YYEKEE (reference sequence). The CDR3 region is CASSLVLAGVASSYNEQFF. The CDR3 region has the DNA TGTGCCAGCAGCTTGGTTCTAGCGGGGGTCGCCAGCTCCTACAATGAGCAGTTCTTC. Based on the CDR3 plus reference TRBV5-5 and TRBJ2-1, the full variable domain is DAGVTQSPTHLIKTRGQQVTLRCSPISGHKSVSWYQQVLGQGPQFIFQYYEKEERGRGNFPDRFSARQFPNYSSELNVNALLLGDSALYLCASSLVLAGVASSYNEQFFGPGTRLTVL.

The chain has TRBV6-2 or TRBV6-3 and TRBJ2-5; 8 bases align to TRBD2. CDR1 is MNHEY and CDR2 is SVGEGT in the germline V gene. The CDR3 is 15 residues long. V was clipped by 6 bases and J by 0 bases; unmatched bases: 6. The DNA of the CDR3 is TGTGCCAGCAGCCCCGGGGGGGGCAACCAAGAGACCCAGTACTTC. It is translated as CASSPGGGNQETQYF.

This chain joins TRBV3-1 (or the pseudogene TRBV3-2) and TRBJ2-7; a weak D match, TRBD1 (5 bases). This CDR3 comprises 15 residues. Germline V gene sequence: CDR1 LGHDT, CDR2 YNNKEL (reference sequence). V gave up 4 bases and J gave up 2 bases, with 15 bases separating them. The CDR3 DNA sequence: TGTGCCAGCAGCCTCAACCAGGGCTGGCCCTACGAGCAGTACTTC. This sequence encodes CASSLNQGWPYEQYF.

This chain connects TRBV4-3 to TRBJ1-4, with D possibly being TRBD1 (6 bases). The CDR3 sequence is 15 residues long. Trimming stripped 3 bases from V and 7 bases from J, with 15 bases between. CDR1 and CDR2 from the germline V gene are LGHNA and YSLEER. The CDR3: CASSQGGGGGEKLFF. CDR3 DNA: TGCGCCAGCAGCCAGGGGGGCGGGGGAGGTGAAAAACTGTTTTTT.

The chain joins TRBV9 to TRBJ1-2, with D hard to call. The CDR3 runs to 17 residues. Per the germline V gene, CDR1 is SGDLS and CDR2 is YYNGEE. V lost 0 bases, J lost 1 base, and 16 bases lay in between. The CDR3 loop reads CASSVEAGPNNNYGYTF. The CDR3 coding sequence is TGTGCCAGCAGCGTAGAGGCAGGCCCGAATAATAACTATGGCTACACCTTC.

Here the CDR3 DNA reads TGTGCCAGCAGCTTAGGACGGGGGGCCAATTCACCCCTCCACTTT. Its translation is CASSLGRGANSPLHF. V gene TRBV7-8 combines with J gene TRBJ1-6; weak D call: TRBD1 (6 bases). V was pared by 1 base and J by 7 bases, with 11 bases between. The CDR3 is 15 amino acids. Germline V gene data show CDR1 as SGHVS and CDR2 as FQNEAQ.

The chain carries TRBV11-2 and TRBJ1-3, with D possibly being TRBD1 (6 bases). CDR1 and CDR2 (germline): SGHAT, FQNNGV. Trimming pared 3 bases from V and 0 bases from J, leaving 15 bases between. This CDR3 has 17 amino acids. CDR3 residues: CASSLSAGQSSGNTIYF. The CDR3 coding sequence is TGTGCCAGCAGCTTGTCGGCCGGACAGTCCTCTGGAAACACCATATATTTT.

J is TRBJ2-1 and V is TRBV18, with 11 positions matching TRBD2. The CDR3 loop spans 17 amino acids. Trimming took 3 bases from V and 7 from J; bases not matched to a gene: 11. Looked up from germline, CDR1 is KGHSH and CDR2 is LQKENI. The CDR3 here is CASSPGLTSGRGNEQFF. CDR3 sequence (DNA): TGTGCCAGCTCACCGGGGCTAACTAGCGGGAGAGGAAATGAGCAGTTCTTC.

The chain recombines TRBV30 with TRBJ2-3, with D uncertain. Trimming cost V 8 bases and J 0 bases, with 18 bases left between them. Germline V gene lookup returns CDR1 GTSNPN and CDR2 SVGIG (reference sequence). The CDR3 totals 15 residues. The CDR3 sequence: CAATRGYSSTDTQYF. CDR3 DNA: TGTGCCGCAACCCGCGGCTACTCTAGCACAGATACGCAGTATTTT.

The rearrangement links TRBV6-6 to TRBJ2-2, with D perhaps matching TRBD1 (5 bases). The CDR3 is 14 residues long. Germline loops: CDR1 MNHNY, CDR2 SVGAGI (reference sequence). With 6 bases removed from V and 5 bases from J, the gap between germline ends came to 13 bases. This CDR3 is CASRTTDSTGELFF. CDR3 sequence (DNA): TGTGCCAGCAGAACCACAGACAGTACCGGGGAGCTGTTTTTT.

This chain links TRBV2 with TRBJ1-6; TRBD1 might be the D (5 bases). Germline CDR1 and CDR2: SNHLY and FYNNEI. This CDR3 spans 15 amino acids. Trimming took off 7 bases at V and 0 bases at J, with 10 bases between the two ends. Here the CDR3 reads CASKDRSSYNSPLHF. The CDR3 nucleotides read TGTGCCAGCAAAGACAGAAGCTCCTATAATTCACCCCTCCACTTT.

This clone was counted a single time. The chain recombines TRBV18 with TRBJ1-2; TRBD1 might be the D (6 bases). This CDR3 is built from 15 residues. The V gene's germline CDR1 is KGHSH and CDR2 LQKENI. Trimming pared 3 bases from V and 5 bases from J, leaving 16 bases between. CDR3 in amino acids: CASSPGQGTIYGYTF. CDR3 DNA sequence: TGTGCCAGCTCACCGGGGCAGGGGACCATATATGGCTACACCTTC.

A remark on this clone: Other DNA sequences in the same sample also yield this CDR3. This chain joins TRBV4-1 and TRBJ1-1; tentative D call: TRBD1 (5 bases). CDR3 length equals 13 residues. CDR1 and CDR2 from the germline V gene are MGHRA and YSYEKL. V lost 3 bases and J 10 bases, leaving 15 bases between the germline ends. The CDR3 nucleotides are TGCGCCAGCAGCCAGGGGGGAGGCCTCTCAGCTTTCTTT. Protein sequence: CASSQGGGLSAFF.

The chain uses TRBV2 and TRBJ2-2, with 7 bases that match TRBD2. Germline V gives CDR1 SNHLY, CDR2 FYNNEI. This CDR3 is 14 amino acids long. J lost 6 bases, V lost 5 bases, and 6 bases had no gene match. CDR3 in amino acids: CASSSLAGAGELFF. The CDR3, as DNA: TGTGCCAGCAGTTCCCTCGCGGGGGCCGGGGAGCTGTTTTTT. Looking up the rest from reference TRBV2 and TRBJ2-2 gives the full variable domain: EPEVTQTPSHQVTQMGQEVILRCVPISNHLYFYWYRQILGQKVEFLVSFYNNEISEKSEIFDDQFSVERPDGSNFTLKIRSTKLEDSAMYFCASSSLAGAGELFFGEGSRLTVL.

As to this clone: One junction end does not reproduce the germline sequence, and a read error may be involved. The rearrangement joins TRBV7-2 to TRBJ1-1; tentatively, D is TRBD1 (5 bases). In germline, CDR1 is SGHTA, CDR2 FQGNSA. There are 14 residues in the CDR3. This chain's CDR3 is CASSLASGQVPPTF. The DNA of the CDR3 is TGTGCCAGCAGCTTAGCCTCAGGGCAAGTCCCTCCCACGTTT.

In regard to this clone: The same CDR3 is also encoded by other DNA sequences in this sample. The rearrangement links TRBV20-1 to TRBJ2-1; D unresolved. V dropped 6 bases and J dropped 4 bases, with 4 bases sitting between them. Per germline, CDR1 DFQATT and CDR2 SNEGSKA (reference sequence). The CDR3 is 10 amino acids. The CDR3 protein is CSAYYNEQFF. The CDR3, as DNA: TGCAGTGCGTATTACAATGAGCAGTTCTTC.

CDR3 in amino acids: CASSVGSGGTNNHNEQFF. CDR3 DNA sequence: TGTGCCAGCAGCGTAGGCAGCGGGGGAACAAACAACCACAATGAGCAGTTCTTC. This chain connects TRBV9 to TRBJ2-1; TRBD2 matches 8 bases. Germline CDR1 and CDR2: SGDLS and YYNGEE. The length of the CDR3 is 18 residues. J lost 5 bases, V lost 0 bases, and 13 bases had no gene match.